The entry below gives a single TCR beta chain sequence along with its context. Its target is unknown. Profiled with immunoSEQ multiplex PCR; TCRdb holds only in-frame clones, not every one. The data contain tens of thousands of clones, about 89% of them seen just once; the ten biggest clones take up roughly 3.7%. These data come from a study of OX40 agonist ivuxolimab in advanced cancers. About the study: Every 2 weeks, ivuxolimab was infused into the patients intravenously at between 0.01 and 10 mg/kg. Subjects had a mean age of 60 years, with a range of roughly 23 to 80; less than 90% were male.

The CDR3 runs to 16 residues. Study-wide points: Relatively little clonal expansion, among the lowest observed, appeared in partial responders at 0.1-3.0 mg/kg.

The rearrangement uses TRBV21-1 and TRBJ2-5; the D call of TRBD1 is as the table states it, not checked on the DNA. TRBV21-1 is a pseudogene segment. This sample comprised CD4+ or CD8+ T cells sorted from blood, obtained in a trial of the OX40 agonist ivuxolimab. This receptor was obtained from an adult with an advanced solid tumor such as melanoma, head and neck, liver or kidney cancer. In DNA form, the CDR3 reads TGTGCCAGCAGCAAACGGCCCCCAGGGGCGGTAGAGACCCAGTACTTC. It encodes CASSKRPPGAVETQYF.